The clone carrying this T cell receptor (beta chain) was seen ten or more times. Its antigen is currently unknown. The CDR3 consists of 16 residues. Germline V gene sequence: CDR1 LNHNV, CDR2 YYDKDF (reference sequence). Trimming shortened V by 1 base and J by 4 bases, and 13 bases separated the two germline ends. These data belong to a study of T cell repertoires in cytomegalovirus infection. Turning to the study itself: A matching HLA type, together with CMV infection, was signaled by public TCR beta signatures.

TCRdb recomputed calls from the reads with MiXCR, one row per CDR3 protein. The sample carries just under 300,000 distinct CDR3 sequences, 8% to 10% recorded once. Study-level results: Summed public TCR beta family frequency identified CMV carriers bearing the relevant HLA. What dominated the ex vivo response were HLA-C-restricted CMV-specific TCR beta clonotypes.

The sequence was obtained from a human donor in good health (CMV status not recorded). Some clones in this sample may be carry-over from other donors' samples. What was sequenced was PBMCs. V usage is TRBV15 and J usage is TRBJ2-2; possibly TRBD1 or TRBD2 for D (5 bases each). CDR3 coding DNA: TGTGCCACCAGCAGAGTTAGGGGCGAGGGCACCGGGGAGCTGTTTTTT. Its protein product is CATSRVRGEGTGELFF.